The present T cell receptor (beta chain) was sequenced within a study of human T cells and chemical hapten exposure. Study at large: The upper back received 0.01% DPC by patch testing, with results read at 6 days.

This sample's time point: pre-sensitization, week 0. Treatment given: therapeutic diphenylcyclopropenone sensitization with weekly scalp DPC. Trimming cost V 5 bases and J 2 bases, with 13 bases left between them. The CDR3 is made up of 15 amino acids. Germline V lookup: CDR1 MNHEY, CDR2 SMNVEV (reference sequence). Using its own MiXCR run on the RACE reads, TCRdb lists one record per CDR3 protein. The sample holds about 89,000 distinct CDR3 sequences, approximately 11% seen once. The TCR originated in a woman aged 60-70 years with alopecia areata. Some clones in this sample may be carry-over from other donors' samples. The input for sequencing was whole blood, taken in connection with sensitization to the hapten diphenylcyclopropenone (DPC). The rearrangement uses TRBV27 and TRBJ1-5; no clear D. In nucleotides, the CDR3 is TGTGCCAGCAGTCCCGCCGGGGAGGGCAATCAGCCCCAGCATTTT. It encodes CASSPAGEGNQPQHF.